A selection of T cell receptor beta chains follows, all from one sample in a study of blood T cell repertoires in COVID-19. Clones were sequenced by immunoSEQ multiplex PCR, and TCRdb holds only the in-frame ones, with some missing. The table records 120,000 to 150,000 clones, around 83% of them present only once. The sequencing sample was made of peripheral blood. These receptors were collected from a woman aged 55-69 years with acute or convalescent COVID-19. The CDR3 runs from the conserved cysteine through the conserved F or W. The D gene is left open where the match is weak. The size of a clone is reported for some rows only, either as once, few or many, or as a class for expanded clones.

TRBJ2-5,-,13,-,TRBV5-1,CASSPGSQETQYF,TGCGCCAGCAGCCCAGGGTCGCAAGAGACCCAGTACTTC
TRBJ1-2,-,19,TRBD1,TRBV7-9,CASSLGRSPDRDLGYGYTF,TGTGCCAGCAGCTTAGGGAGATCCCCGGACAGGGATTTGGGCTATGGCTACACCTTC
TRBJ2-2,-,15,TRBD1,TRBV6-5,CASRGDRGGPGELFF,TGTGCCAGCAGAGGTGACAGGGGAGGCCCCGGGGAGCTGTTTTTT
TRBJ1-6,once,13,TRBD1,TRBV30,CAWTDRGNSPLHF,TGTGCCTGGACGGACAGGGGTAATTCACCCCTCCACTTT
TRBJ2-3,-,16,TRBD2,TRBV7-9,CASSLWGGRPTDTQYF,TGTGCCAGCAGCTTATGGGGAGGGAGGCCCACAGATACGCAGTATTTT
TRBJ2-7,-,13,-,TRBV6-5,CASSYSGHDEQYF,TGTGCCAGCAGTTATTCCGGACACGACGAGCAGTACTTC
TRBJ1-1,-,16,TRBD1,TRBV2,CASSEGRGDRGSLAFF,TGTGCCAGCAGTGAAGGTAGAGGGGACAGGGGTAGCCTCGCTTTCTTT
TRBJ1-6,-,16,-,TRBV3-1/TRBV3-2,CASSQGVGKNNSPLHF,TGTGCCAGCAGCCAGGGAGTGGGAAAGAATAATTCACCCCTCCACTTT
TRBJ2-5,-,14,-,TRBV7-9,CASSNRLGQETQYF,TGTGCCAGCAGTAACCGACTAGGACAAGAGACCCAGTACTTC
TRBJ2-7,-,13,TRBD1,TRBV6-5,CASSRTGGHEQYF,TGTGCCAGCAGTCGGACAGGGGGCCACGAGCAGTACTTC
TRBJ2-1,-,15,TRBD2,TRBV25-1,CASSPRGGPINEQFF,TGTGCCAGCAGTCCACGGGGGGGGCCTATCAATGAGCAGTTCTTC
TRBJ1-2,-,16,-,TRBV27,CASSLVGGGVRYGYTF,TGTGCCAGCAGTCTGGTTGGTGGGGGGGTGAGGTATGGCTACACCTTC
TRBJ2-1,-,13,-,TRBV5-5,CASSFLQYNEQFF,TGTGCCAGCAGCTTTCTACAGTACAATGAGCAGTTCTTC
TRBJ1-2,-,15,-,TRBV28,CASSFSARVWMGYTF,TGTGCCAGCAGTTTTTCTGCGCGGGTATGGATGGGCTACACCTTC
TRBJ2-3,-,13,-,TRBV12-3/TRBV12-4,CASSPTSTDTQYF,TGTGCCAGCAGTCCGACTAGCACAGATACGCAGTATTTT